This entry concerns a single TCR beta chain. This clone has only one observation. Its antigen target is currently unknown. Within one base of it there is no much larger clone, and no base qualities were kept. The data belong to a study of OX40 agonist ivuxolimab in advanced cancers. With respect to the entire study: The costimulatory receptor OX40 (CD134) was targeted by ivuxolimab, a fully human IgG2 agonistic monoclonal antibody. Intravenous ivuxolimab was administered to patients every 2 weeks at six dose levels: 0.01, 0.1, 0.3, 1.5, 3 and 10 mg/kg. The paper covers the monotherapy dose-escalation part of the phase I ivuxolimab trial, which included N of about 50 patients. Among the approximately 50 dose-escalation patients, roughly 20 had hepatocellular carcinoma, about 15 melanoma, 9 renal cell carcinoma and 9 head and neck cancer. Patients were allowed to have had prior anti-PD-1, anti-PD-L1 or anti-CTLA-4 therapy, and more than 30% of the dose-escalation patients had previously received checkpoint inhibitors. Partial responses were achieved by three dose-escalation patients, of whom one had hepatocellular carcinoma and two had cutaneous melanoma. In the dose-escalation cohort, more than 75% of patients were male, and the mean age was approximately 60 years, with a range of roughly 20 to 80. Peripheral TCRbeta sequencing aimed to test whether ivuxolimab altered TCR sequence diversity and caused clonal T-cell expansion.

The paper as a whole reports these results and caveats: Which antigens the clonally expanded peripheral T cells were specific for was not determined. Low levels of normalized T-cell clonal expansion were also seen in some patients who did not respond. In the 0.1-3.0 mg/kg groups, partial responders had among the lowest normalized peripheral clonal expansion, particularly in CD8+ T cells. At doses from 0.1 to 3.0 mg/kg, clonal expansion was seen in both CD4+ and CD8+ blood T cells between baseline and week 6. After ivuxolimab, CD8+ T cells had more expanded clones than CD4+ T cells on average.

The trial excluded patients who had a history of autoimmune disease or who were on systemic immunosuppression. Peripheral blood for TCR sequencing was drawn from every dose cohort at baseline, at cycle 4 day 1 and at cycle 7 day 1. The samples were drawn from a first-in-human, open-label, multicenter phase I dose-escalation trial of ivuxolimab. Adults with locally advanced or metastatic melanoma, renal cell, hepatocellular, or head and neck squamous cell carcinoma were enrolled in the trial. Before TCR sequencing, CD4+ T cells and CD8+ T cells were sorted from peripheral blood as separate populations. Inclusive of the bounding cysteine and phenylalanine, the CDR3 is 14 residues long. This entry keeps only the CDR3 DNA: 42 bases, framed from base 1. V loses 5 bases at its end and J loses 3 bases; junction bases beyond the gene matches: 7. The germline V gene provides CDR1 MNHNS and CDR2 SASEGT. Genomic DNA was isolated from the sorted cells so that the TCRbeta CDR3 region could be sequenced. The immunoSEQ Assay was used for sequencing of TCRbeta CDR3 regions. Sourced from immuneACCESS, this table was stored by TCRdb with only in-frame sequences that have V and J called. A share of the clones is absent; for the studies checked, an unresolved V gene accounts for under half, and the remainder has no known explanation. Recorded for this sample are some 78,000 clones; about 90% of them occurred a single time. Of the sample, 2.5% to 3.5% falls within the top ten clones.

This TCR came from an adult with an advanced solid tumor such as melanoma, head and neck, liver or kidney cancer. The starting material was CD4+ or CD8+ T cells sorted from blood, obtained in a trial of the OX40 agonist ivuxolimab. This receptor chain uses TRBV6-1 and TRBJ2-7; 7 central nucleotides agree with TRBD2. The nucleotide sequence is TGTGCCAGCAGTCGCCAGAGCGGGAACTACGAGCAGTACTTC. This codes for CASSRQSGNYEQYF.